A single sample gave rise to the 3 T cell receptor beta chains below, sequenced in a study of blood T cell repertoires in COVID-19. Generated by immunoSEQ multiplex PCR, the TCRdb table keeps only in-frame clones and is missing some. The sample includes 200,000 to 250,000 clones, roughly 90% of them seen just once. Sequencing was carried out using PBMCs or T cells enriched from blood (not recorded which). The receptors shown here come from a woman aged 45 to 65 in a cohort exposed to, infected with or recovered from COVID-19 (not recorded which).

The rearrangement joins TRBV10-2 to TRBJ1-5, with D maybe TRBD1 (5 bases). V gave up 0 bases and J gave up 11 bases, with 14 bases separating them. Germline V gene lookup returns CDR1 WSHSY and CDR2 SAAADI. This CDR3 is built from 14 residues. Here the CDR3 reads CASSESPQKGAQHF. In nucleotides, the CDR3 is TGCGCCAGCAGTGAGTCGCCGCAAAAAGGGGCCCAGCATTTT.

The CDR3 region is CASSPVGSNQPQHF. For the CDR3, the DNA is TGTGCCAGCAGTCCCGTCGGGAGCAATCAGCCCCAGCATTTT. The rearrangement joins TRBV27 to TRBJ1-5; no firm D call. CDR1 MNHEY and CDR2 SMNVEV come from the germline V gene (reference sequence). Trimming removed 5 bases from V and 1 base from J, with 9 bases in between. The CDR3 length is 14 residues.

This chain joins TRBV9 and TRBJ1-1; 7 nucleotides line up with TRBD1. Germline-derived CDR1 and CDR2 are SGDLS and YYNGEE. The CDR3 spans 17 residues. The ends lost 0 bases at V and 5 bases at J; junction bases unmatched: 13. Here the CDR3 reads CASSVVTGTVTGTEAFF. In DNA, the CDR3 is TGTGCCAGCAGCGTAGTGACAGGGACGGTAACGGGAACTGAAGCTTTCTTT.